This TCR beta chain was recorded in a study of graft-versus-host responses after intestinal transplantation. Broader study findings: Early post-transplant HvG declines showed an association with peak circulating GvH clone levels. GvH clones turned up in recipient marrow; some had shown up first in ileum or blood. High graft-versus-host to host-versus-graft clonal ratios were seen in allografts of patients with graft-donor T cell macrochimerism.

Turning to this clone: The antigen is undetermined. This specimen includes other DNA sequences encoding the same CDR3.

Germline V CDR1 and CDR2: SGHKS, YYEKEE (reference sequence). V lost 3 bases to trimming and J lost 6 bases, with 19 bases between them. The CDR3 has 15 amino acids. This table comes from immunoSEQ multiplex PCR, and its TCRdb copy is limited to in-frame clones, with some not included. The repertoire consists of 95,000 to 110,000 clones, with about 91% occurring once and the leading ten covering around 0.73%. The sequence derives from a human donor who was the organ donor for an intestinal transplant. The sample in question was unstimulated CD4+ T cells sorted from spleen or lymph node cells, obtained before transplant. The chain is built from TRBV5-5 and TRBJ2-7; possibly TRBD1 for D (6 bases). CDR3 region: CASSSAGYRAVEQYF. In nucleotides, the CDR3 is TGTGCCAGCAGCTCGGCCGGGTACAGGGCCGTCGAGCAGTACTTC.